Described below is a single T cell receptor beta chain sequence and its context. The germline V gene encodes CDR1 LGHNA and CDR2 YNFKEQ. The CDR3 extends over 13 amino acids. With 0 bases removed from V and 10 bases from J, the gap between germline ends came to 13 bases. This entry is derived from a study of blood T cell repertoires in COVID-19. At the level of the study: T cells, B-cell-depleted T cells, or PBMCs provided the cDNA or gDNA that served as material.

Method: immunoSEQ multiplex PCR; TCRdb's copy keeps in-frame clones and lacks some. The sample lists 470,000 or so clones, 80% to 90% occurring once. The rearrangement links TRBV4-2 to TRBJ2-7; the D gene is possibly TRBD2 (6 bases). The sequence derives from a human donor in a cohort sampled during active COVID-19. The specimen sequenced was peripheral blood. CDR3 residues: CASSQDGASVQYF. CDR3 DNA sequence: TGTGCCAGCAGCCAAGATGGGGCTAGCGTTCAGTACTTC.